These 8 T cell receptor beta chains share one sample of origin, sequenced in a study of CD8+ T cells in alopecia areata. Extracted from the samples, RNA was reverse transcribed into cDNA to serve as the sequencing template. Sequencing used immunoSEQ multiplex PCR; TCRdb keeps in-frame clones, though not all of them. The sample carries 50,000 to 80,000 clones, roughly 40% recorded once. The sequencing sample was made of NKG2D-low CD8+ T cells sorted from blood. The receptors were gathered from a human donor with alopecia areata.

This clone was seen a handful of times. This chain uses TRBV7-2 with TRBJ1-5; D is perhaps TRBD1 (6 bases). The V end lost 1 base, the J end lost 1 base, and 20 bases lay between the germline ends. The CDR3 has 19 residues. Germline CDR1 SGHTA, CDR2 FQGNSA. CDR3 amino acids: CASSLESWTEQGSNQPQHF. CDR3 sequence (DNA): TGTGCCAGCAGCTTAGAGAGCTGGACAGAGCAGGGGAGCAATCAGCCCCAGCATTTT.

This clone was seen a handful of times. This chain's CDR3 is CASSLAGAAEAFF. The CDR3, as DNA: TGTGCCAGCAGCTTAGCAGGGGCCGCTGAAGCTTTCTTT. The chain is built from TRBV7-9 and TRBJ1-1, with D perhaps matching TRBD1 (5 bases). Germline lookup yields CDR1 SEHNR and CDR2 FQNEAQ (reference sequence). Trimming removed 0 bases at V and 6 bases at J, with 8 bases between. The CDR3 extends over 13 amino acids.

V is TRBV23-1 and J is TRBJ2-7, with 9 bases aligning to TRBD1. TRBV23-1 carries the ORF label, with uncertain function. The V and J ends lost 0 bases and 4 bases, in that order; junction bases with no gene match: 7. There are 16 residues in the CDR3. CDR3 in DNA: TGCGCCAGCAGTCAATCCCCCGACAGGGGGTGTTACGAGCAGTACTTC. Protein: CASSQSPDRGCYEQYF.

The chain joins TRBV7-2 to TRBJ2-7, with a tentative D call TRBD1 (6 bases). The germline V and J ends were trimmed by 1 base and 3 bases, with 10 bases remaining between them. Germline V gene lookup returns CDR1 SGHTA and CDR2 FQGNSA. The CDR3 runs to 14 residues. This CDR3 reads CASSLGVGGYEQYF. The CDR3 nucleotides are TGTGCCAGCAGCTTAGGAGTAGGGGGCTACGAGCAGTACTTC.

The chain links TRBV7-9 to TRBJ2-7; 9 bases align to TRBD1. Germline V gene data show CDR1 as SEHNR and CDR2 as FQNEAQ (reference sequence). Trimming removed 4 bases from V and 4 bases from J; junction bases left unmatched: 5. CDR3 length: 14 amino acids. In DNA, the CDR3 is TGTGCCAGCAGCTCCTGGGACAGGGTTTACGAGCAGTACTTC. Its protein product is CASSSWDRVYEQYF.

This chain links TRBV2 with TRBJ2-7; D unclear. Looked up from germline, CDR1 is SNHLY and CDR2 is FYNNEI. The CDR3 contains 15 residues. Between the trimmed V and J ends, which lost 0 bases and 3 bases, there was a span of 12 bases. The DNA for the CDR3 is TGTGCCAGCAGTGAAGCGGGCGGCAGCAACTACGAGCAGTACTTC. As protein: CASSEAGGSNYEQYF.

This chain joins TRBV9 and TRBJ2-1, with no clear D. V dropped 0 bases and J dropped 8 bases, with 6 bases sitting between them. This CDR3 spans 12 amino acids. Germline loops: CDR1 SGDLS, CDR2 YYNGEE. The CDR3 reads CASSVAPDEQFF. CDR3 DNA: TGTGCCAGCAGCGTAGCTCCCGATGAGCAGTTCTTC.

The chain carries TRBV29-1 and TRBJ2-3; no firm D call. Germline V gene sequence: CDR1 SQVTM, CDR2 ANQGSEA. The CDR3 has 15 amino acids. V lost 2 bases to trimming and J lost 1 base, with 13 bases between them. The CDR3 coding sequence is TGCAGCGTTGAACTTACGGGCAGCCGCACAGATACGCAGTATTTT. This translates into CSVELTGSRTDTQYF.